Listed below are T cell receptor beta chains from one sample, sequenced in a study of OX40 agonist ivuxolimab in advanced cancers. Assay used: immunoSEQ multiplex PCR; TCRdb lists only in-frame clones, some missing. Here the sample spans roughly 70,000 clones, roughly four fifths being singletons. The input for sequencing was CD4+ or CD8+ T cells sorted from blood, taken in a trial of the OX40 agonist ivuxolimab. The receptors come from an adult with an advanced solid tumor such as melanoma, head and neck, liver or kidney cancer. CDR3s include the opening cysteine and the closing phenylalanine or tryptophan. D genes are given only for firm matches. Some rows mark clone size as missing; the rest say once, few, many or name a class of expanded clone.

V gene	clone size	D gene	J gene	CDR3 protein	CDR3 DNA
TRBV6-5	-	TRBD2	TRBJ2-7	CASSYGGSYEQYF	TGTGCCAGCAGTTACGGCGGGAGCTACGAGCAGTACTTC
TRBV6-1	-	-	TRBJ1-1	CASSEAWGGTEAFF	TGTGCCAGCAGTGAAGCCTGGGGAGGCACTGAAGCTTTCTTT
TRBV18	-	-	TRBJ2-5	CASSPDPQGETQYF	TGTGCCAGCTCACCGGACCCCCAGGGTGAGACCCAGTACTTC
TRBV19	-	-	TRBJ2-3	CASRAPRVSQDTQYF	TGTGCCAGTAGGGCGCCGAGGGTTTCACAAGATACGCAGTATTTT
TRBV6-1	few	-	TRBJ1-2	CASSFDIRGYTF	TGTGCCAGCAGCTTCGACATCCGCGGCTACACCTTC
TRBV5-6	-	-	TRBJ2-5	CASSLEETQYF	TGTGCCAGCAGCTTGGAAGAGACCCAGTACTTC
TRBV6-4	-	TRBD1	TRBJ1-5	CASRAHRGSLNQPQHF	TGTGCCAGCAGAGCCCACAGGGGGAGTCTCAATCAGCCCCAGCATTTT
TRBV27	-	-	TRBJ1-5	CASSTREGNQPQHF	TGTGCCAGCAGTACCAGGGAGGGCAATCAGCCCCAGCATTTT
TRBV28	-	TRBD1	TRBJ2-7	CASSIAAGTGGSYEQYF	TGTGCCAGCTCGATCGCGGCCGGGACAGGGGGCTCCTACGAGCAGTACTTC
TRBV6-6	-	TRBD1	TRBJ2-2	CASSFDRAGELFF	TGTGCCAGCAGTTTTGACAGGGCCGGGGAGCTGTTTTTT
TRBV9	-	-	TRBJ2-2	CASSVGQNTGELFF	TGTGCCAGCAGCGTAGGACAGAACACCGGGGAGCTGTTTTTT
TRBV19	-	-	TRBJ1-2	CATWDYGYTF	TGTGCCACCTGGGACTATGGCTACACCTTC
TRBV2	-	TRBD1	TRBJ1-6	CASSTLGQDVSPLHF	TGTGCCAGCAGCACTCTCGGACAGGATGTGTCACCCCTCCACTTT
TRBV27	-	-	TRBJ1-5	CASSERYSNQPQHF	TGTGCCAGCAGCGAGCGTTATAGCAATCAGCCCCAGCATTTT
TRBV25-1	few	-	TRBJ1-1	CASIGQGTTEAFF	TGTGCCAGCATAGGTCAGGGGACCACTGAAGCTTTCTTT
TRBV10-3	-	-	TRBJ1-1	CAISSTSTENTEAFF	TGTGCCATCAGTAGCACCTCGACAGAAAACACTGAAGCTTTCTTT
TRBV19	-	-	TRBJ2-3	CASSLRGSGADTQYF	TGTGCCAGTAGTCTGCGGGGAAGTGGCGCAGATACGCAGTATTTT
TRBV19	once	TRBD1	TRBJ2-5	CASSTGQEWETQYF	TGTGCCAGTAGTACCGGACAGGAATGGGAGACCCAGTACTTC
TRBV5-1	-	-	TRBJ1-6	CASSLVGSNSPLHF	TGCGCCAGCAGCTTGGTAGGGTCCAATTCACCCCTCCACTTT
TRBV5-1	few	TRBD2	TRBJ2-1	CASSELAGALNEQFF	TGCGCCAGCAGCGAACTAGCGGGAGCTCTCAATGAGCAGTTCTTC